The 3 T cell receptor beta chains reported below all come from one sample, sequenced in a study of cytomegalovirus exposure and HLA in healthy donors. It was with 60 Vbeta and 13 Jbeta primers that the PCR ran. The assay was immunoSEQ multiplex PCR, and TCRdb's table has in-frame clones only and misses some. Among over 75,000 clones listed, about 66% were seen once. The sample comprised PBMCs. These receptor sequences come from a man aged 30 to 45 in good health and CMV-seronegative.

The V call is TRBV19, the J call TRBJ2-7; TRBD1 aligns across 7 bases. V gave up 7 bases and J gave up 5 bases; unmatched junction bases: 11. From germline, CDR1 is LNHDA and CDR2 SQIVND (reference sequence). The CDR3 is 14 residues long. The CDR3 region has the DNA TGTGCCAGTACCCCGACAGGGAGACTAAACGAGCAGTACTTC. Its protein product is CASTPTGRLNEQYF. The entire variable domain, with the rest obtained from reference TRBV19 and TRBJ2-7, is as follows: DGGITQSPKYLFRKEGQNVTLSCEQNLNHDAMYWYRQDPGQGLRLIYYSQIVNDFQKGDIAEGYSVSREKKESFPLTVTSAQKNPTAFYLCASTPTGRLNEQYFGPGTRLTVT.

The chain is built from TRBV29-1 and TRBJ2-1; TRBD2 agrees at 11 bases. CDR1 and CDR2 (germline): SQVTM, ANQGSEA. This CDR3 has 14 amino acids. V trimming: 7 bases; J trimming: 7 bases; junction bases outside the gene matches: 9. The CDR3 DNA sequence: TGCAGCGCCCTCGATAGCGGGGGGGCTAATGAGCAGTTCTTC. Its translation: CSALDSGGANEQFF.

The chain uses TRBV7-9 and TRBJ1-1; a weak D match, TRBD1 (6 bases). Germline values: CDR1 SEHNR, CDR2 FQNEAQ (reference sequence). V was clipped by 2 bases and J by 6 bases, with 10 bases between them. The CDR3 length is 13 residues. The CDR3 region has the DNA TGTGCCAGCAGCTTACAGGGGATCCCTGAAGCTTTCTTT. Translated, it gives CASSLQGIPEAFF. Variable domain in full (rest from reference TRBV7-9 and TRBJ1-1): DTGVSQNPRHKITKRGQNVTFRCDPISEHNRLYWYRQTLGQGPEFLTYFQNEAQLEKSRLLSDRFSAERPKGSFSTLEIQRTEQGDSAMYLCASSLQGIPEAFFGQGTRLTVV.